This T cell receptor beta chain is drawn from a study of T-cell reconstitution after alpha-beta-depleted transplantation in children. The CDR3 consists of 10 residues. V shed 6 bases and J shed 7 bases, with 10 bases lying between them. Germline CDR1 is DFQATT and CDR2 is SNEGSKA (reference sequence). This clonotype was counted at least ten times. Using unique molecular identifiers, the investigators prepared the TCRbeta library. TCRdb fed the PCR reads into MiXCR, producing one record per CDR3 protein. The data contain fewer than 400,000 distinct CDR3 sequences, roughly 21% of them singletons. The source is a human donor who donated a stem cell graft to a child with acute myeloid leukemia. The source was PBMCs from the stem cell graft donor, collected from the stem cell graft. The chain has TRBV20-1 and TRBJ2-7, with D maybe TRBD2 (6 bases). CDR3 sequence reads: CSASAGEQYF. The CDR3 nucleotides are TGCAGTGCGTCTGCGGGGGAGCAGTACTTC.